This T cell receptor (beta chain) was captured by sequencing in a study of cytomegalovirus exposure and HLA in healthy donors. Findings of the study overall: Differences between HLA loci emerged in a later analysis of TCR association rates, with DRB1 most and HLA-C fewest. In a later analysis, specific HLA alleles were associated with some 16,000 TCR beta sequences at a 0.05 false discovery rate.

This CDR3 is 14 amino acids long. V shed 0 bases and J shed 4 bases, with 10 bases lying between them. CDR1 MNHNS and CDR2 SASEGT come from the germline V gene. A multiplex PCR was run with 60 Vbeta primers and 13 Jbeta primers. Clones were sequenced by immunoSEQ multiplex PCR, and TCRdb holds only the in-frame ones, with some missing. Here the sample spans roughly 88,000 clones, over 75% being singletons. Details on this clone: No antigen is known for it.

The gene calls are TRBV6-1 and TRBJ2-7, with D unresolved. Sequenced: PBMCs. The clonotype originates from a young man in good health and CMV-seropositive. The CDR3 loop is CASSEAVDGYEQYF. In nucleotides, the CDR3 is TGTGCCAGCAGTGAAGCGGTAGACGGGTACGAGCAGTACTTC.